The source of this TCR beta chain is a study of cytomegalovirus exposure and HLA in healthy donors. Use of 60 Vbeta and 13 Jbeta primers characterized the PCR. The method was immunoSEQ multiplex PCR; TCRdb's version includes in-frame clones alone and lacks a portion of them. The table lists 150,000 or so clones, 70% to 85% of them singletons, with roughly 1.4% in the top ten. Trimming took 2 bases from V and 8 from J, leaving 12 bases between them. The CDR3 is 13 residues long. Germline-derived CDR1 and CDR2 are MNHEY and SVGAGI. The V gene is TRBV6-5, the J gene TRBJ1-2; no reliable D call. The sample comprised PBMCs. The sequence derives from a man aged 25-45 years in good health and CMV-seropositive. The CDR3 sequence: CASSYPSGLGYTF. CDR3 nucleotides: TGTGCCAGCAGTTACCCCTCGGGGTTGGGCTACACCTTC.